A selection of T cell receptor beta chains follows, all from one sample in a study of CD8 T cells in Susac syndrome. TCRdb used MiXCR to reprocess the immunoSEQ multiplex PCR reads, holding one entry per CDR3 protein. The sample includes more than 200,000 distinct CDR3 sequences, around nine tenths of them seen just once. Sequences were obtained from CD8+ T cells from PBMCs. The receptors were gathered from a human donor with multiple sclerosis. CDR3s include the opening cysteine and the closing phenylalanine or tryptophan. A D gene is named only where the DNA matches it firmly. Size values are once, few and many counts, or a class for expanded clones, and some rows have none.

J,D,V,size,CDR3,DNA
TRBJ1-1,-,TRBV9,once,CASSPPGEESEAFF,TGTGCCAGCAGCCCACCAGGGGAGGAGAGTGAAGCTTTCTTT
TRBJ1-1,-,TRBV12-3/TRBV12-4,-,CASSFGGLGAFF,TGTGCCAGCAGTTTCGGGGGGTTAGGAGCTTTCTTT
TRBJ1-1,-,TRBV6-5,-,CASSYVQDTEAFF,TGTGCCAGCAGTTACGTCCAGGACACTGAAGCTTTCTTT
TRBJ2-7,TRBD2,TRBV20-1,-,CSAVAGTNYEQYF,TGCAGTGCTGTCGCCGGGACTAACTACGAGCAGTACTTC
TRBJ1-5,TRBD1,TRBV12-3/TRBV12-4,once,CASSLEGAGNQPQHF,TGTGCCAGCAGTCTCGAGGGGGCGGGCAATCAGCCCCAGCATTTT
TRBJ2-7,-,TRBV28,-,CASSNAGAYEQYF,TGTGCCAGCAGTAACGCAGGAGCCTACGAGCAGTACTTC
TRBJ2-5,-,TRBV13,once,CASSLIQAGGFPETQYF,TGTGCCAGCAGCCTTATACAGGCAGGGGGGTTCCCAGAGACCCAGTACTTC
TRBJ2-7,TRBD2,TRBV20-1,once,CSGNSGSYEQYF,TGCAGTGGGAATAGCGGGAGCTACGAGCAGTACTTC
TRBJ2-1,-,TRBV13,once,CASSSTGSSSYNEQFF,TGTGCCAGCAGCTCGACAGGCTCCAGCTCCTACAATGAGCAGTTCTTC
TRBJ1-2,-,TRBV6-2/TRBV6-3,-,CASSWTENYYGYTF,TGTGCCAGCAGCTGGACGGAGAACTACTATGGCTACACCTTC
TRBJ2-3,TRBD2,TRBV9,-,CASSDGLAGGNTDTQYF,TGTGCCAGCAGCGACGGACTAGCGGGAGGGAATACAGATACGCAGTATTTT
TRBJ2-7,-,TRBV5-1,-,CASRFEQGSYEQYF,TGCGCCAGCAGGTTTGAACAGGGCTCCTACGAGCAGTACTTC
TRBJ2-1,-,TRBV5-1,-,CASSPTGVPGASSYNEQFF,TGCGCCAGCAGCCCCACCGGTGTTCCAGGGGCAAGCTCCTACAATGAGCAGTTCTTC
TRBJ2-3,-,TRBV5-6,-,CASSQTYGDTQYF,TGTGCCAGCAGCCAGACATACGGGGATACGCAGTATTTT
TRBJ1-5,-,TRBV19,-,CASSIGEKHPQHF,TGTGCCAGTAGTATTGGGGAGAAGCACCCCCAGCATTTT
TRBJ2-7,-,TRBV3-1,-,CASSPPSDEQYF,TGTGCCAGCAGCCCCCCGTCGGACGAGCAGTACTTC
TRBJ1-5,-,TRBV19,-,CASSIAPGGSQPQHF,TGTGCCAGTAGTATAGCCCCCGGGGGGTCCCAGCCCCAGCATTTT